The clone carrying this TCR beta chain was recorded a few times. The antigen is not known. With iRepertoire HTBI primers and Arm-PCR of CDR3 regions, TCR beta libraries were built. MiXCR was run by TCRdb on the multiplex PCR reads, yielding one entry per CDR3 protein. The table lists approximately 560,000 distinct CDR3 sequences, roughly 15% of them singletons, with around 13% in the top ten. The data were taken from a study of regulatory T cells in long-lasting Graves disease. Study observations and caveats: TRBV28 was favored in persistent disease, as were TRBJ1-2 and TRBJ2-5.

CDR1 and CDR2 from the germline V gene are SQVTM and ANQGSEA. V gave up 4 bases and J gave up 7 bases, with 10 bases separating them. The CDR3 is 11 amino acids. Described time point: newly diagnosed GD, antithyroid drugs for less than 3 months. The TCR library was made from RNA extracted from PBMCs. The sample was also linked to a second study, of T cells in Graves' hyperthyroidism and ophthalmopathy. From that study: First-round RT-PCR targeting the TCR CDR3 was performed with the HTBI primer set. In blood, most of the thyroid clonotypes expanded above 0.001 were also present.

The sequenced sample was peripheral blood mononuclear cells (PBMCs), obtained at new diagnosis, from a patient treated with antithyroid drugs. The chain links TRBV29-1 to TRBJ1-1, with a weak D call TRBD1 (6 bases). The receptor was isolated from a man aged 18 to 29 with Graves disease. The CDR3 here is CSVGGGREAFF. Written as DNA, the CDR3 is TGCAGCGTTGGGGGGGGCCGTGAAGCTTTCTTT.